The clone carrying this TCR beta chain was picked up a small number of times. This entry belongs to a study of regulatory T cells in long-lasting Graves disease. Turning to the study itself: Graves' cases, newly diagnosed, had used antithyroid drugs under 3 months.

iRepertoire HTBI primers and Arm-PCR of CDR3 regions built TCR beta libraries. MiXCR was run by TCRdb on the multiplex PCR reads, yielding one entry per CDR3 protein. The table shows over 300,000 distinct CDR3 sequences, with 15% to 19% occurring only once. Stated time point: newly diagnosed GD, antithyroid drugs for less than 3 months. The TCR library was made from RNA that had been extracted from PBMCs in TRIzol. Nine milliliters of peripheral blood went into EDTA tubes. This TCR came from a female donor with Graves disease. The sequencing used peripheral blood mononuclear cells (PBMCs), collected at new diagnosis, from a patient treated with antithyroid drugs.

CDR3 nucleotides: TGTGCCAGCAGCCCAGACGTGGGGGGCGAGGACATGAACACTGAAGCTTTCTTT. This translates into CASSPDVGGEDMNTEAFF. The chain links TRBV9 to TRBJ1-1, with D possibly matching TRBD1 (6 bases). CDR3 size: 18 residues. CDR1 SGDLS and CDR2 YYNGEE come from the germline V gene. V was pared by 4 bases and J by 0 bases, with 22 bases between.